This T cell receptor beta chain was sequenced in a study of monozygotic twins with cystic fibrosis. Clones were sequenced by immunoSEQ multiplex PCR, and TCRdb holds only the in-frame ones, with some missing. This table holds more than 9,500 clones, approximately 85% found once. The receptor was isolated from a man younger than 35 with cystic fibrosis. Sequencing was done on a sample of blood.

The CDR3 DNA reads as TGTGCCAGCAGGGGGGTTAGCACAGATACGCAGTATTTT. This translates into CASRGVSTDTQYF. The rearrangement joins TRBV7-9 to TRBJ2-3; D may match TRBD1 or TRBD2 (5 bases each). V was shortened by 6 bases and J by 0 bases, with 7 bases between the two germline ends. This CDR3 spans 13 amino acids. CDR1 SEHNR and CDR2 FQNEAQ come from the germline V gene (reference sequence).